A single sample gave rise to the 22 T cell receptor beta chains below, sequenced in a study of blood T cell repertoires in COVID-19. Profiled with immunoSEQ multiplex PCR; TCRdb holds only in-frame clones, not every one. The profile shows around 73,000 clones, 77% of them singletons. The sequencing sample was made of peripheral blood. These receptors were taken from a man in his 70s with COVID-19, enrolled during active disease.

This chain connects TRBV4-3 to TRBJ1-1; no clear D gene. Germline V lookup: CDR1 LGHNA, CDR2 YSLEER. The CDR3 length is 14 residues. V dropped 1 base and J dropped 5 bases, with 11 bases sitting between them. In nucleotides, the CDR3 is TGCGCCAGCAGCCAAGGGGAGGGTCGGACTGAAGCTTTCTTT. This gives the protein CASSQGEGRTEAFF.

The chain couples TRBV18 to TRBJ1-2; 9 bases map to TRBD1. CDR1 and CDR2 from the germline V gene are KGHSH and LQKENI. The CDR3 contains 15 residues. The ends lost 0 bases at V and 8 bases at J; junction bases unmatched: 7. The CDR3 spells CASSPPRTGAGGYTF. CDR3 nucleotide sequence: TGTGCCAGCTCACCACCTAGGACAGGGGCGGGCGGCTACACCTTC.

The chain uses TRBV7-2 and TRBJ1-1, with D possibly TRBD1 on 5 matching bases. The CDR3 totals 13 residues. The V gene lost 0 bases and the J gene lost 8 bases, with 10 bases spanning the gap. CDR1 SGHTA and CDR2 FQGNSA come from the germline V gene. The CDR3 loop reads CASSLAFQGEAFF. The CDR3 DNA follows: TGTGCCAGCAGCTTAGCGTTTCAGGGAGAAGCTTTCTTT.

The rearrangement links TRBV4-2 to TRBJ2-6; the D is unclear. V was shortened by 0 bases and J by 7 bases, with 13 bases between the two germline ends. The CDR3 totals 16 residues. CDR1 is LGHNA, CDR2 YNFKEQ, per germline. This chain's CDR3 is CASSQDEVVQANVLTF. CDR3 sequence (DNA): TGTGCCAGCAGCCAAGATGAGGTGGTCCAAGCCAACGTCCTGACTTTC.

This chain connects TRBV6-5 to TRBJ1-1, with 8 nucleotides matching TRBD1. The length of the CDR3 is 15 residues. Unmatched junction bases numbered 11, after V lost 6 bases and J lost 5 bases. CDR1 MNHEY and CDR2 SVGAGI come from the germline V gene. The CDR3 sequence: CASRFNTGGSTEAFF. The CDR3 DNA sequence: TGTGCCAGCAGATTCAATACAGGGGGTAGTACTGAAGCTTTCTTT.

Notes on this clone: At one of its ends the junction is not consistent with the germline gene, which may arise from a read error. This chain joins TRBV7-2 and TRBJ1-2; no clear D. This CDR3 is built from 16 residues. Germline V gene data show CDR1 as SGHTA and CDR2 as FQGNSA. Here the CDR3 DNA reads TGTGCCGGCAGCTTAGCCCCGTTAGTGGGCGATCCTGGCTACACCTTC. Translation gives CAGSLAPLVGDPGYTF.

The chain couples TRBV5-1 to TRBJ2-7, with D possibly being TRBD1 (6 bases). The CDR3 runs to 15 residues. V dropped 4 bases and J dropped 2 bases, with 16 bases sitting between them. Per germline, CDR1 SGHRS and CDR2 YFSETQ. In DNA form, the CDR3 reads TGCGCCAGCAGCCCCGGGGCAGGGGACCCCTACGAGCAGTACTTC. Protein: CASSPGAGDPYEQYF.

This sequence joins TRBV3-1 (or the pseudogene TRBV3-2) and TRBJ2-1; 9 bases line up with TRBD2. The CDR3 length is 16 residues. CDR1 is LGHDT, CDR2 YNNKEL, per germline (reference sequence). The junction had 4 bases not matched to a gene; V was cut back by 0 bases and J by 4 bases. The CDR3 DNA reads TGTGCCAGCAGCCAAGATAGTACTAGCGGGTACAATGAGCAGTTCTTC. It is translated as CASSQDSTSGYNEQFF.

V and J are TRBV11-2 and TRBJ2-1; 16 nucleotides agree with TRBD2. This CDR3 has 17 residues. Germline V gene lookup returns CDR1 SGHAT and CDR2 FQNNGV. J was trimmed by 8 bases and V by 3 bases; bases with no gene match: 7. The DNA of the CDR3 is TGTGCCAGCAGCTTGGGGACTAGCGGGAGGGCCGTCTATGAGCAGTTCTTC. Protein product: CASSLGTSGRAVYEQFF.

The chain is built from TRBV5-1 and TRBJ2-7, with a weak D call TRBD1 (6 bases). This CDR3 comprises 14 residues. Germline lookup yields CDR1 SGHRS and CDR2 YFSETQ. V shed 4 bases and J shed 2 bases, with 13 bases lying between them. The CDR3 loop is CASSTSGVTYEQYF. In DNA, the CDR3 is TGCGCCAGCAGCACCTCAGGGGTAACCTACGAGCAGTACTTC.

The rearrangement joins TRBV10-3 to TRBJ2-1; unclear D gene. V lost 3 bases, J lost 7 bases, and 10 bases lay in between. The CDR3 covers 13 residues. The V gene's germline CDR1 is ENHRY and CDR2 SYGVKD. The CDR3 region is CAISERSGNEQFF. The DNA for the CDR3 is TGTGCCATCAGTGAAAGGAGTGGGAATGAGCAGTTCTTC.

The CDR3 loop is CSSQIYREGFNEQFF. As DNA, the CDR3 is TGCAGCTCCCAAATCTATCGGGAGGGCTTCAATGAGCAGTTCTTC. J is TRBJ2-1 and V is TRBV29-1; 8 bases fit TRBD2. V was pared by 8 bases and J by 6 bases, with 15 bases of the junction left unmatched. Germline V gene lookup returns CDR1 SQVTM and CDR2 ANQGSEA. The CDR3 runs to 15 residues.

The rearrangement uses TRBV7-9 and TRBJ2-1; D is possibly TRBD1 (5 bases). Trimming removed 2 bases at V and 2 bases at J, with 10 bases between. CDR3 size: 15 residues. Germline CDR1 and CDR2: SEHNR and FQNEAQ (reference sequence). Written as DNA, the CDR3 is TGTGCCAGCAGCTTACAGGGAACGCCCTACAATGAGCAGTTCTTC. It codes for CASSLQGTPYNEQFF.

This sequence joins TRBV4-1 and TRBJ2-1, with D possibly matching TRBD2 (5 bases). Germline V gene data show CDR1 as MGHRA and CDR2 as YSYEKL. CDR3 length: 16 amino acids. V lost 3 bases to trimming and J lost 6 bases, with 18 bases between them. The CDR3 DNA is TGCGCCAGCAGCCAGGAGGCCCGGGCCGACCTCAATGAGCAGTTCTTC. Translating it yields CASSQEARADLNEQFF.

This clone has a handful of counts. The chain has TRBV30 and TRBJ1-1; a possible D gene is TRBD1 (5 bases). The CDR3 covers 15 residues. Looked up from germline, CDR1 is GTSNPN and CDR2 is SVGIG (reference sequence). Trimming left V 0 bases short and J 1 base short, with 12 bases between. This CDR3 reads CAWSVSDRPNTEAFF. As DNA, the CDR3 is TGTGCCTGGAGTGTCTCAGACAGACCGAACACTGAAGCTTTCTTT.

The chain couples TRBV27 to TRBJ2-7, with D tentatively TRBD2 (6 bases). The V gene lost 3 bases and the J gene lost 7 bases, with 10 bases spanning the gap. The germline gives CDR1 MNHEY, CDR2 SMNVEV (reference sequence). The CDR3 is made up of 12 amino acids. The CDR3 DNA sequence: TGTGCCAGCAGTTTTACGGCGGGGGAGCAGTACTTC. Its translation is CASSFTAGEQYF.

The chain links TRBV4-1 to TRBJ2-1; 10 bases align to TRBD2. Losses at the gene ends were 4 bases for V and 6 bases for J; bases not matched to a gene: 6. CDR1 is MGHRA, CDR2 YSYEKL, per germline. This CDR3 spans 15 amino acids. CDR3 in DNA: TGCGCCAGCAGCCGTCCTAGCGGGAGTACCAATGAGCAGTTCTTC. It encodes CASSRPSGSTNEQFF.

The J gene is TRBJ1-4, the V gene TRBV28; D is possibly TRBD1 (5 bases). With 5 bases removed from V and 5 bases from J, the gap between germline ends came to 9 bases. CDR1 is MDHEN, CDR2 SYDVKM, per germline. The CDR3 loop spans 13 amino acids. The CDR3 nucleotides are TGTGCCAGCAGTCCTCCAGGGAATGAAAAACTGTTTTTT. Translating it yields CASSPPGNEKLFF.

The chain couples TRBV5-1 to TRBJ2-1, with 12 bases matching TRBD2. J was trimmed by 3 bases and V by 4 bases; bases with no gene match: 5. The CDR3 is 16 residues long. Per the germline V gene, CDR1 is SGHRS and CDR2 is YFSETQ. The CDR3 coding sequence is TGCGCCAGCAGCCCACGGACTAGCGGGAACTACAATGAGCAGTTCTTC. This encodes CASSPRTSGNYNEQFF.

The gene calls are TRBV5-1 and TRBJ1-3, with D hard to call. V was cut by 0 bases and J by 3 bases, with 10 bases left in between. Germline V lookup: CDR1 SGHRS, CDR2 YFSETQ. The CDR3 has 15 amino acids. CDR3 residues: CASSLAYGVGNTIYF. For the CDR3, the DNA is TGCGCCAGCAGCTTGGCCTACGGGGTTGGAAACACCATATATTTT.

V is TRBV28 and J is TRBJ1-5, with D tentatively TRBD1 (6 bases). CDR1 is MDHEN and CDR2 is SYDVKM in the germline V gene. The CDR3 has 16 amino acids. V lost 1 base, J lost 1 base, and 11 bases lay in between. CDR3 nucleotides: TGTGCCAGCAGTTTATTGGGCAGGGGAAGCAATCAGCCCCAGCATTTT. It translates to CASSLLGRGSNQPQHF.

The rearrangement uses TRBV6-1 and TRBJ1-6, with D possibly matching TRBD1 (6 bases). V lost 3 bases to trimming and J lost 10 bases, with 10 bases between them. The CDR3 runs 13 residues. The germline gives CDR1 MNHNS, CDR2 SASEGT. In DNA, the CDR3 is TGTGCCAGCAGTGACGGGGGGCAATCACCCCTCCACTTT. Translation: CASSDGGQSPLHF.